The TCR beta chain described here comes from a study of cytomegalovirus exposure and HLA in healthy donors. General study points: The study recorded 164 TCR beta chains that were cytomegalovirus-associated. Earlier analysis looked at TCR beta V segments, and most were productive about 90% or about 30% of the time.

CDR1 is MNHEY, CDR2 SMNVEV, per germline (reference sequence). V lost 5 bases, J lost 1 base, and 6 bases stayed unmatched. This CDR3 is built from 15 residues. For this clone: What it binds is unknown.

PCR involved 60 Vbeta and 13 Jbeta primers. TCRdb keeps only in-frame clones here, not all; method: immunoSEQ multiplex PCR. The data contain roughly 100,000 clones, 70% to 80% of them singletons. The sequence was obtained from a male donor in good health and CMV-seropositive. V gene TRBV27 combines with J gene TRBJ1-1; the match to TRBD1 covers 8 bases. Sequencing was carried out using PBMCs. The CDR3 loop is CASSPLDRANTEAFF. The DNA for the CDR3 is TGTGCCAGCAGTCCCCTGGACAGGGCGAACACTGAAGCTTTCTTT.